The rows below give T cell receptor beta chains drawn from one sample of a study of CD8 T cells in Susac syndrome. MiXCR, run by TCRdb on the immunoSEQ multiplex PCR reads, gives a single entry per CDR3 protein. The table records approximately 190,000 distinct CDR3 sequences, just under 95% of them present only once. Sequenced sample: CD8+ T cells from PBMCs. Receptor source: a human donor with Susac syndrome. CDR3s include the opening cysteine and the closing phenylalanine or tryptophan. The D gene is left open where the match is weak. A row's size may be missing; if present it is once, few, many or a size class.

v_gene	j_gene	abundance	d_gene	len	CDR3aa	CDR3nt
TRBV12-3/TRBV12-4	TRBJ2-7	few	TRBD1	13	CASRRTGTYEQYF	TGTGCCAGCAGGAGGACAGGAACCTACGAGCAGTACTTC
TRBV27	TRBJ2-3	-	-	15	CASSLRPDHTDTQYF	TGTGCCAGCAGTTTAAGGCCGGACCACACAGATACGCAGTATTTT
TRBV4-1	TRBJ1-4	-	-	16	CASSQVAEERNEKLFF	TGCGCCAGCAGCCAAGTAGCTGAGGAAAGGAATGAAAAACTGTTTTTT
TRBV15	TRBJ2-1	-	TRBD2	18	CATSRGVAGAGSYNEQFF	TGTGCCACCAGCAGAGGAGTCGCGGGAGCCGGTTCCTACAATGAGCAGTTCTTC
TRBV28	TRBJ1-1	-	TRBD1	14	CASSSGQVNTEAFF	TGTGCCAGCAGTTCGGGACAGGTGAACACTGAAGCTTTCTTT
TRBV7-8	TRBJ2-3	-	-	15	CASSLGALTTDTQYF	TGTGCCAGCAGCTTAGGGGCCTTGACCACAGATACGCAGTATTTT
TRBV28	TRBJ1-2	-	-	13	CASSLRDSSGYTF	TGTGCCAGCAGTCTCCGGGACTCAAGTGGCTACACCTTC
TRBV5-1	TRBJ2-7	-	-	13	CASSLGKVYEQYF	TGCGCCAGCAGCTTGGGTAAAGTCTACGAGCAGTACTTC
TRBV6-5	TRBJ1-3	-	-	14	CASSLDSSGNTIYF	TGTGCCAGCAGTCTAGACAGCTCTGGAAACACCATATATTTT
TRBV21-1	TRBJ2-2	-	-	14	CASSKEGRTGELFF	TGTGCCAGCAGCAAAGAAGGTCGTACCGGGGAGCTGTTTTTT
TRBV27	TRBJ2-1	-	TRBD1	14	CASTTGERGPVQFF	TGTGCCAGCACCACAGGGGAACGGGGCCCTGTGCAGTTCTTC
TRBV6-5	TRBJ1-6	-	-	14	CASSYSTLYSPLHF	TGTGCCAGCAGTTACTCGACACTATATTCACCCCTCCACTTT
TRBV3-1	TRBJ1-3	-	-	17	CASSQVMGHHSGNTIYF	TGTGCCAGCAGCCAAGTAATGGGACACCACTCTGGAAACACCATATATTTT
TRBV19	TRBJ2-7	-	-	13	CASSIAQTYEQYF	TGTGCCAGTAGTATCGCGCAAACCTACGAGCAGTACTTC
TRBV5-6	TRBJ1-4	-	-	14	CASRSWTDNEKLFF	TGTGCCAGCAGGAGTTGGACCGATAATGAAAAACTGTTTTTT
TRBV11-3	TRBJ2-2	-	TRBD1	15	CASSLGQGKGGELFF	TGTGCCAGCAGCTTAGGACAGGGGAAGGGCGGGGAGCTGTTTTTT
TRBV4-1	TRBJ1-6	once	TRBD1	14	CASSQGGNRGPLHF	TGCGCCAGCAGCCAAGGGGGGAACAGGGGGCCCCTCCACTTT
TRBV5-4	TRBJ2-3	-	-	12	CASSLTPNTQYF	TGTGCCAGCAGCTTGACTCCAAATACGCAGTATTTT
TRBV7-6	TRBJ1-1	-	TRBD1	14	CASSPRDRNTEAFF	TGTGCCAGCAGCCCCCGGGACAGAAACACTGAAGCTTTCTTT
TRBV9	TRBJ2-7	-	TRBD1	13	CASSVRTGREQYF	TGTGCCAGCAGCGTTAGGACAGGGCGCGAGCAGTACTTC
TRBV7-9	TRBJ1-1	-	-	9	CASSPEAFF	TGTGCCAGCAGCCCGGAAGCTTTCTTT
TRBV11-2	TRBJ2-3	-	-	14	CASSLGGRSDTQYF	TGTGCCAGCAGCTTAGGTGGCAGGTCAGATACGCAGTATTTT
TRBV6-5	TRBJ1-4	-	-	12	CASRGAGGKLFF	TGTGCCAGCAGGGGAGCGGGCGGAAAACTGTTTTTT
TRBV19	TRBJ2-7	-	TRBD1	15	CASSTGTGAVYEQYF	TGTGCCAGTAGTACAGGGACAGGGGCAGTCTACGAGCAGTACTTC
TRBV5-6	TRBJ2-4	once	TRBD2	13	CASSLEGRDIQYF	TGTGCCAGCAGCTTGGAAGGGAGGGACATTCAGTACTTC
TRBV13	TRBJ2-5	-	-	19	CASSLEVGSRSALGETQYF	TGTGCCAGCAGCTTAGAAGTGGGGTCTCGATCAGCGTTAGGAGAGACCCAGTACTTC
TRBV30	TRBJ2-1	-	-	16	CAWSSPRTADLLVQFF	TGTGCCTGGAGTTCACCACGGACAGCCGATCTATTGGTGCAGTTCTTC
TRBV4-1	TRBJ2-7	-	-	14	CASSQAAYSYEQYF	TGCGCCAGCAGCCAAGCGGCCTACTCCTACGAGCAGTACTTC
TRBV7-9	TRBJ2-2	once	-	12	CASSQATGELFF	TGTGCCAGCAGCCAAGCTACCGGGGAGCTGTTTTTT
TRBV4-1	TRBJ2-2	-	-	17	CASSQGLGGSLGGELFF	TGCGCCAGCAGCCAAGGGTTGGGCGGGTCCCTAGGCGGGGAGCTGTTTTTT
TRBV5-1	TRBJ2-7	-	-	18	CASSLGWLNSSSSYEQYF	TGCGCCAGCAGCTTGGGGTGGCTGAATAGCTCGAGCTCCTACGAGCAGTACTTC
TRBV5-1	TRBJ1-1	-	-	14	CASKPPTGDTEAFF	TGCGCCAGCAAACCCCCTACAGGTGACACTGAAGCTTTCTTT
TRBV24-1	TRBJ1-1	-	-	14	CATSDLVRNTEAFF	TGTGCCACCAGTGATTTAGTGAGGAACACTGAAGCTTTCTTT
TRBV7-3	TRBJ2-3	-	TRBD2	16	CASSWGLAPYTDTQYF	TGTGCCAGCAGCTGGGGACTAGCGCCATACACAGATACGCAGTATTTT
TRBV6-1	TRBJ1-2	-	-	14	CASSPNLRNYGYTF	TGTGCCAGCAGCCCAAATCTCCGTAACTATGGCTACACCTTC
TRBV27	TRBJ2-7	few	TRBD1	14	CASRRLTGNDEQYF	TGTGCCAGCAGGCGACTGACAGGGAACGACGAGCAGTACTTC
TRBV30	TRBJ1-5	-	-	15	CAWKFIADSNQPQHF	TGTGCCTGGAAATTTATAGCCGACAGCAATCAGCCCCAGCATTTT
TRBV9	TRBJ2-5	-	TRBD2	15	CASSLDVGGRETQYF	TGTGCCAGCAGCCTAGACGTGGGCGGGAGAGAGACCCAGTACTTC
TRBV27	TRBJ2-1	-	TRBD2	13	CASRGLGGNEQFF	TGTGCCAGCAGGGGACTAGGGGGGAATGAGCAGTTCTTC
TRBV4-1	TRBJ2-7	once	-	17	CASSRSDATRPTYEQYF	TGCGCCAGCAGCCGATCTGATGCCACTCGACCCACCTACGAGCAGTACTTC
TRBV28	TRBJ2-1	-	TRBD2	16	CASSLGLAGLYNEQFF	TGTGCCAGCAGTTTAGGGCTAGCGGGACTCTACAATGAGCAGTTCTTC
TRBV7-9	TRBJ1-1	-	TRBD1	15	CASSGRDRDDTEAFF	TGTGCCAGCAGCGGGAGGGACAGGGATGACACTGAAGCTTTCTTT
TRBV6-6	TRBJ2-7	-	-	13	CASSYSVSYEQYF	TGTGCCAGCAGTTACTCTGTATCCTACGAGCAGTACTTC
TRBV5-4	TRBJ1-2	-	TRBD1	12	CASSQGQGGYTF	TGTGCCAGCAGTCAAGGACAGGGCGGCTACACCTTC
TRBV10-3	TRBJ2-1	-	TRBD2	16	CAISESWEGRRNEQFF	TGTGCCATCAGTGAGTCGTGGGAGGGACGTCGTAATGAGCAGTTCTTC
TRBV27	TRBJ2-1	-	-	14	CASSARLVFDEQFF	TGTGCCAGCAGTGCGAGACTAGTCTTCGATGAGCAGTTCTTC
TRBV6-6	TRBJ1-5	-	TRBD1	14	CASSAQGLSQPQHF	TGTGCCAGCAGCGCACAGGGGCTGAGTCAGCCCCAGCATTTT